This T cell receptor (beta chain) was obtained from a study of monozygotic twins with inflammatory bowel disease. Germline CDR1 and CDR2: MNHEY and SVGEGT. There are 17 residues in the CDR3. Whole-study results and caveats: Repertoire similarity was not found to differ between concordant and discordant twins, possibly from limited power.

It was 3,000 to 3,500 ng of total RNA that each TCR library used. TCRdb re-called the 5' RACE reads, yielding one record per CDR3 amino acid sequence without DNA. Recorded here are some 330,000 distinct CDR3 sequences; the top ten clones represent roughly 5.2%. Of note for this clonotype: Its antigen is not known.

The TCR comes from a human donor with ulcerative colitis or Crohn's disease, or a healthy co-twin of an affected twin (not recorded which). The chain couples TRBV6-2 or TRBV6-3 to TRBJ2-1; the TCRdb call, TRBD2, lacks DNA for checking. Sequenced material: blood. CDR3 sequence reads: CASSYLNLAVSGNEQFF.